Listed here is a single T cell receptor (beta chain). What it recognizes is unknown. Resection was for synchronous oligometastatic disease or a late solitary brain metastasis recurrence. Exclusion applied to anyone with multiple prior malignancies. These data are taken from a study of T cells in lung cancer brain metastases. Overall study findings and caveats: Few clones were shared between paired lesions (mean Morisita 0.23); most were lesion-specific.

Paired samples had equal genomic DNA input, ranging roughly 2 to 5 ug. Assay: immunoSEQ multiplex PCR; the TCRdb copy retains only in-frame clones and omits some. The data show several thousand clones, with approximately 90% seen just once and 4.5% to 6% held by the top ten. This CDR3 region has 13 residues. Germline CDR1 is SGHTA and CDR2 is FQGNSA. J was trimmed by 6 bases and V by 1 base; bases with no gene match: 2. Sample: tumor tissue from the primary lung tumor. The chain carries TRBV7-2 and TRBJ2-5; 7 bases line up with TRBD1. This receptor was taken from a woman aged 45-59 years with non-small cell lung cancer. CDR3 DNA: TGTGCCAGCAGCTTAGACAGGGGCAAGACCCAGTACTTC. Its protein product is CASSLDRGKTQYF. Based on the CDR3 plus reference TRBV7-2 and TRBJ2-5, the full variable domain is GAGVSQSPSNKVTEKGKDVELRCDPISGHTALYWYRQSLGQGLEFLIYFQGNSAPDKSGLPSDRFSAERTGGSVSTLTIQRTQQEDSAVYLCASSLDRGKTQYFGPGTRLLVL.